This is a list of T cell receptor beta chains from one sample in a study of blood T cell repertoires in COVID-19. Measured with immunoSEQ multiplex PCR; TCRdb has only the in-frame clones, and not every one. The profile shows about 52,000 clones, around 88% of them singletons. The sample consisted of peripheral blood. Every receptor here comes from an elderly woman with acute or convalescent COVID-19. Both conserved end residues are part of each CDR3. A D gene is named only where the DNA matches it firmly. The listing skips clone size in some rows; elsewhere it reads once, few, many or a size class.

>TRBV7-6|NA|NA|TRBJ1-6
TGTGCCAGCCGGTCAGGTAGCTCCTATAATTCACCCCTCCACTTT
CASRSGSSYNSPLHF
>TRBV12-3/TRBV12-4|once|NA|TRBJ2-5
TGTGCCAGCAGTTTCCAGCGGGAGACCCAGTACTTC
CASSFQRETQYF
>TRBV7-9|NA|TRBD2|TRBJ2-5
TGTGCCAGCAGCCTCCCTCTCCGGCTAGCGGGATATGAGACCCAGTACTTC
CASSLPLRLAGYETQYF
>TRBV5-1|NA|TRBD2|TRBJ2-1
TGCGCCAGCAGCCCCTCCCTAGCGGGGGCGTACAATGAGCAGTTCTTC
CASSPSLAGAYNEQFF
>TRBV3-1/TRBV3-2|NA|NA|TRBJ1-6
TGTGCCAGCAGCAACCGGGACATTAATTCACCCCTCCACTTT
CASSNRDINSPLHF
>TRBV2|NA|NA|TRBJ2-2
TGTGCCAGCAGTGAAGTAGTAAACACCGGGGAGCTGTTTTTT
CASSEVVNTGELFF
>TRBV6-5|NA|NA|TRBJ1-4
TGTGCCAGCACCAGGACAACAACTAATGAAAAACTGTTTTTT
CASTRTTTNEKLFF
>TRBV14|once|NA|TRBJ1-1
TGTGCCAGCAGCCAAGGAGGGCCGCGTAACACTGAAGCTTTCTTT
CASSQGGPRNTEAFF
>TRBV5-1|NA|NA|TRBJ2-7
TGCGCCAGCAGCTCCGGGAGCTACAACGAGCAGTACTTC
CASSSGSYNEQYF
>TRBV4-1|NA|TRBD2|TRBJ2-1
TGCGCCAGCAGCCAAGGATTAGCGGGGGGGCTCAATGAGCAGTTCTTC
CASSQGLAGGLNEQFF
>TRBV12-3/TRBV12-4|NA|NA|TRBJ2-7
TGTGCCAGCAGTTTTAAATACGAGCAGTACTTC
CASSFKYEQYF
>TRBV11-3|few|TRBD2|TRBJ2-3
TGTGCCAGCAGCTCATGGACTAGCGGGGGGGATAACACAGATACGCAGTATTTT
CASSSWTSGGDNTDTQYF
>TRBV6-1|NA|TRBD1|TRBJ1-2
TGTGCCAGCAGTGAAGCGGGGACAGGCCCGTCGGATCCTTATGGCTACACCTTC
CASSEAGTGPSDPYGYTF
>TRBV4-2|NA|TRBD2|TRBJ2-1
TGTGCCAGCAGCCATGCCGGGACTAGCGGGGGGAGAGGTGAGCAGTTCTTC
CASSHAGTSGGRGEQFF
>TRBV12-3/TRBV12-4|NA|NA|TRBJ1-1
TGTGCCAGCACCAAAGGGGTGAACACTGAAGCTTTCTTT
CASTKGVNTEAFF
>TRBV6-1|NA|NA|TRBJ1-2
TGTGCCAGCAGTGAACGGGGTGTCTATGGCTACACCTTC
CASSERGVYGYTF
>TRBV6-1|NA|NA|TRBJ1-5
TGTGCCAGCAGTGAAGCGCTTCAACGTCTAAGCAATCAGCCCCAGCATTTT
CASSEALQRLSNQPQHF
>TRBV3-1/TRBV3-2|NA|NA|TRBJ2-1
TGTGCCAGCAGCCAATCGGGGGTGGGGCAGTTCTTC
CASSQSGVGQFF
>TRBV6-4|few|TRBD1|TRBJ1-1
TGTGCCAGCAGTCAGACAGGGGTGACTGAAGCTTTCTTT
CASSQTGVTEAFF
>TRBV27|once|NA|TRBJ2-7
TGTGCCAGCAGTTTATCAGCCCCCTACGAGCAGTACTTC
CASSLSAPYEQYF
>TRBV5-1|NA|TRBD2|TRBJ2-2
TGCGCCAGCAGCTTGGATAGCGGGAGAAACACCGGGGAGCTGTTTTTT
CASSLDSGRNTGELFF
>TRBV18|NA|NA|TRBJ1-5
TGTGCCAGCTCACTGTCAGTAAATAGCAATCAGCCCCAGCATTTT
CASSLSVNSNQPQHF
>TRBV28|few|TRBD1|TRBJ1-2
TGTGCCAGCAGTACCGGGACAGGGGGTTCACTAGGCTATGGCTACACCTTC
CASSTGTGGSLGYGYTF
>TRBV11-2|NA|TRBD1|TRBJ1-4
TGTGCCAGCAGCTTCCTGGGACAGAATGAAAAACTGTTTTTT
CASSFLGQNEKLFF
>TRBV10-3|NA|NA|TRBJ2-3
TGTGCCATCAGTGTGGACGGGAGCGGGCCAGATACGCAGTATTTT
CAISVDGSGPDTQYF
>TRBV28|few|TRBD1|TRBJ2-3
TGTGCCAGCTCCCGGGACAGACGCACAGATACGCAGTATTTT
CASSRDRRTDTQYF
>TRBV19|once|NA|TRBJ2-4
TGTGCCAGTAGTACCCCGCTTAGCATTCAGTACTTC
CASSTPLSIQYF
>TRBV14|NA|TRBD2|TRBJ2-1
TGTGCCAGCAGCCCCTTAGGGACTAGCGGATACAATGAGCAGTTCTTC
CASSPLGTSGYNEQFF
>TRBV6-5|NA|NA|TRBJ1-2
TGTGCCAGCAGTTACTCGGGTTCGGGGGGCTACACCTTC
CASSYSGSGGYTF
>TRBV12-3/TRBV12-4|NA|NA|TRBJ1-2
TGTGCCAGCAGTTACGGAGGGGGCTACACCTTC
CASSYGGGYTF
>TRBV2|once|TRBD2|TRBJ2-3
TGTGCCAGCAGTAAGAGGACTAGCGGGGGCACAGATACGCAGTATTTT
CASSKRTSGGTDTQYF
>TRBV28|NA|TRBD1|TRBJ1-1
TGTGCCAGCAGTGTCACTTCAGGGGGCAATACTGGGATGAACACTGAAGCTTTCTTT
CASSVTSGGNTGMNTEAFF
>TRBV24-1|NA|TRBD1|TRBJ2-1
TGTGCCACCAGTGAACAGGGGGCTTCCGCCGAGCAGTTCTTC
CATSEQGASAEQFF
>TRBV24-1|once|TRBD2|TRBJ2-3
TGTGCCACCAGTGATACGCGGGGGAACACAGATACGCAGTATTTT
CATSDTRGNTDTQYF
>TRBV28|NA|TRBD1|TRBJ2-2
TGTGCCAGCAGTTTAGAGGCAGGGGGCGGGGAGCTGTTTTTT
CASSLEAGGGELFF
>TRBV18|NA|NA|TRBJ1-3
TGTGCCAGCTCACCCTATCTCTCTGGAAACACCATATATTTT
CASSPYLSGNTIYF
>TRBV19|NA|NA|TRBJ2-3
TGTGCCAGTAGTATGTGGGGGGACACAGATACGCAGTATTTT
CASSMWGDTDTQYF
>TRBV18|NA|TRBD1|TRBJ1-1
TGTGCCAGCTCACCTAAGGGACAGGGGGCTGAAGCTTTCTTT
CASSPKGQGAEAFF
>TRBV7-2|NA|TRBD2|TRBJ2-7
TGTGCCAGCAGCTCCCGAGGAGCGGGGGGGCTCGAGCAGTACTTC
CASSSRGAGGLEQYF
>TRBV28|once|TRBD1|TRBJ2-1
TGTGCCAGCAGGAAGGGTGGGACAGTCATAGAGCAGTTCTTC
CASRKGGTVIEQFF
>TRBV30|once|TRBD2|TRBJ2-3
TGTGCCTGGAGTGTGACTAGCGGGGGACATACGCAGTATTTT
CAWSVTSGGHTQYF
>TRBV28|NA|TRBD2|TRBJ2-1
TGTGCCAGCAGTTTATCCCGGGGGGGCGCCACCTACAATGAGCAGTTCTTC
CASSLSRGGATYNEQFF
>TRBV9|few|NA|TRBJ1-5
TGTGCCAGCAGCGTAGGGCCTGGCGGTAATCAGCCCCAGCATTTT
CASSVGPGGNQPQHF
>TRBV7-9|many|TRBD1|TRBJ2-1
TGTGCCAGCAGCTTAGCACAGGGGGCTTATAATGAGCAGTTCTTC
CASSLAQGAYNEQFF
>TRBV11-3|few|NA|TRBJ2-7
TGTGCCAGCAGCCTACAGGCCTACGAGCAGTACTTC
CASSLQAYEQYF
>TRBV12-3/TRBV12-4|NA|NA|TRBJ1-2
TGTGCCAGCAGTACACAGGGTTATGGCTACACCTTC
CASSTQGYGYTF
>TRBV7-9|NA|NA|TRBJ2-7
TGTGCCAGCAGCTGGGACAAGGGATACGAGCAGTACTTC
CASSWDKGYEQYF
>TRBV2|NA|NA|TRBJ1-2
TGTGCCAGCAGTGAATCCCCAGGTGGCTACACCTTC
CASSESPGGYTF
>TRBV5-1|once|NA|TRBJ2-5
TGCGCCAGCAGCTTGGGTATGGCCCAAGAGACCCAGTACTTC
CASSLGMAQETQYF
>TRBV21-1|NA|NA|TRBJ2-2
TGTGCCAGCGAGACCCATGGGACAGTCGTTGCCGGGGAGCTGTTTTTT
CASETHGTVVAGELFF
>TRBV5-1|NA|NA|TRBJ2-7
TGCGCCAGCAGCTTGGGGCCGGCAGGGTACGAGCAGTACTTC
CASSLGPAGYEQYF